The 21 T cell receptor beta chains below were found in one sample sequenced in a study of blood T cell repertoires in COVID-19. Some clones are missing from TCRdb's copy, which holds only in-frame ones; the method was immunoSEQ multiplex PCR. In the table there are roughly 250,000 clones, roughly 93% of which are singletons. The sequencing sample was made of PBMCs or T cells enriched from blood (not recorded which). The receptors originated from a woman between 40 and 55 years old with acute COVID-19.

J is TRBJ1-2 and V is TRBV5-1; 11 bases align to TRBD1. Germline V gives CDR1 SGHRS, CDR2 YFSETQ. V shed 0 bases, J shed 5 bases, and the junction held 6 bases outside the gene matches. The length of the CDR3 is 16 residues. The chain's CDR3 is CASSLVSGTGGYGYTF. As DNA, the CDR3 is TGCGCCAGCAGCTTGGTCTCCGGGACAGGGGGATATGGCTACACCTTC.

V is TRBV5-1 and J is TRBJ1-3, with a weak D call TRBD1 (6 bases). CDR1 is SGHRS, CDR2 YFSETQ, per germline. The CDR3 is 16 amino acids. Trimming pared 2 bases from V and 0 bases from J, leaving 12 bases between. In nucleotides, the CDR3 is TGCGCCAGCAGCTTAGATGACAGGATCTCTGGAAACACCATATATTTT. Amino acids: CASSLDDRISGNTIYF.

V and J are TRBV18 and TRBJ1-1; D may be TRBD1 (6 bases). Looked up from germline, CDR1 is KGHSH and CDR2 is LQKENI. This CDR3 has 16 amino acids. V was trimmed by 0 bases and J by 4 bases, leaving 15 bases between them. CDR3 nucleotides: TGTGCCAGCTCACCACCGCGGGGGGGCGCAGTCACTGAAGCTTTCTTT. It is translated as CASSPPRGGAVTEAFF.

The genes are TRBV14 and TRBJ1-2, with D maybe TRBD1 (6 bases). The CDR3 totals 15 residues. The germline V gene encodes CDR1 SGHDN and CDR2 FVKESK. The V gene lost 5 bases and the J gene lost 0 bases, with 13 bases spanning the gap. CDR3 region: CASSSGTPTNYGYTF. CDR3 bases: TGTGCCAGCAGCTCCGGGACACCGACTAACTATGGCTACACCTTC.

The chain employs TRBV19 and TRBJ1-5; D call uncertain. Deletions cut 4 bases from V and 4 bases from J, with 5 bases between. The CDR3 totals 12 residues. The germline V gene has CDR1 LNHDA and CDR2 SQIVND (reference sequence). CDR3 protein: CASSRANQPQHF. The CDR3 bases are TGTGCCAGTAGTAGGGCGAATCAGCCCCAGCATTTT.

This clone was counted between two and nine times. This sequence joins TRBV19 and TRBJ2-5; 12 positions agree with TRBD2. The CDR3 runs to 17 residues. Germline V gives CDR1 LNHDA, CDR2 SQIVND (reference sequence). The V segment lost 3 bases and the J segment 4 bases; nucleotides outside the gene matches: 9. The CDR3 sequence is CASSMGRLAGVPETQYF. CDR3 sequence (DNA): TGTGCCAGTAGTATGGGCCGACTAGCGGGGGTCCCAGAGACCCAGTACTTC.

This chain uses TRBV7-3 with TRBJ2-1, with a possible D match to TRBD2 (5 bases). The CDR3 runs to 13 residues. Germline V gene lookup returns CDR1 SGHTA and CDR2 FQGTGA. Trimming took 2 bases from V and 10 from J, leaving 12 bases between them. CDR3 nucleotides: TGTGCCAGCAGCTTAGGGAGCGCAGCGGAGCAGTTCTTC. As protein: CASSLGSAAEQFF.

V is TRBV30 and J is TRBJ2-3; D is possibly TRBD1 (5 bases). The CDR3 contains 14 residues. CDR1 GTSNPN and CDR2 SVGIG come from the germline V gene (reference sequence). V was cut by 2 bases and J by 1 base, with 10 bases left in between. The CDR3, as DNA: TGTGCCTGGAGTAGGGGTGGTGGCACAGATACGCAGTATTTT. Translation gives CAWSRGGGTDTQYF.

The V gene is TRBV2, the J gene TRBJ2-1, with 9 bases fitting TRBD2. Trimming at V came to 8 bases and at J to 0 bases, leaving 2 bases not matched to a gene. Per the germline V gene, CDR1 is SNHLY and CDR2 is FYNNEI. The CDR3 is made up of 14 amino acids. CDR3 sequence: CASGGLASYNEQFF. The CDR3 nucleotides read TGTGCCAGCGGGGGACTAGCCTCCTACAATGAGCAGTTCTTC.

The J gene is TRBJ2-5, the V gene TRBV5-1, with 10 bases matching TRBD2. CDR1 is SGHRS and CDR2 is YFSETQ in the germline V gene. V was clipped by 4 bases and J by 3 bases; unmatched bases: 6. The CDR3 spans 15 residues. The CDR3 region is CASSTAGGGEETQYF. The CDR3 coding sequence is TGCGCCAGCAGCACAGCGGGAGGGGGGGAAGAGACCCAGTACTTC.

The CDR3: CASSRSQEETQYF. The CDR3 region has the DNA TGCGCCAGCAGCAGGTCGCAGGAAGAGACCCAGTACTTC. J is TRBJ2-5 and V is TRBV5-1; unclear D gene. V gave up 4 bases and J gave up 3 bases, with 10 bases separating them. The CDR3 extends over 13 amino acids. CDR1 is SGHRS and CDR2 is YFSETQ in the germline V gene. The entire variable domain, with the rest obtained from reference TRBV5-1 and TRBJ2-5, is as follows: KAGVTQTPRYLIKTRGQQVTLSCSPISGHRSVSWYQQTPGQGLQFLFEYFSETQRNKGNFPGRFSGRQFSNSRSEMNVSTLELGDSALYLCASSRSQEETQYFGPGTRLLVL.

The rearrangement joins TRBV21-1 to TRBJ2-1; TRBD2, the table's D call, was not compared with the DNA. TRBV21-1 is a listed pseudogene. The CDR3 loop spans 18 amino acids. The CDR3 sequence is CASSKGPSTSGSWNEQFF. The CDR3 nucleotides read TGTGCCAGCAGCAAAGGACCGTCGACTAGCGGGAGTTGGAATGAGCAGTTCTTC.

The chain is built from TRBV11-2 and TRBJ2-1; 7 bases line up with TRBD2. In germline, CDR1 is SGHAT, CDR2 FQNNGV. Trimming cost V 5 bases and J 3 bases; bases outside gene matches: 10. There are 16 residues in the CDR3. For the CDR3, the DNA is TGTGCCAGCAGCCCCCAGCCAGCGGGGCTCTACAATGAGCAGTTCTTC. Amino acid sequence: CASSPQPAGLYNEQFF.

The chain uses TRBV19 and TRBJ2-1; TRBD1 matches at 7 bases. The CDR3 extends over 16 amino acids. V shed 5 bases, J shed 4 bases, and the junction held 11 bases outside the gene matches. Germline V lookup: CDR1 LNHDA, CDR2 SQIVND (reference sequence). The CDR3 DNA is TGTGCCAGTAGTCTCTATGGGACAGATTTTTACAATGAGCAGTTCTTC. Protein product: CASSLYGTDFYNEQFF.

V is TRBV7-3 and J is TRBJ1-1; no firm D call. Trimming cost V 2 bases and J 11 bases, with 15 bases left between them. The CDR3 is 13 amino acids. CDR1 is SGHTA, CDR2 FQGTGA, per germline. The CDR3 here is CASSLWPGRVAFF. The CDR3 DNA sequence: TGTGCCAGCAGCTTATGGCCGGGGAGAGTTGCTTTCTTT. Full variable domain (missing parts from reference TRBV7-3 and TRBJ1-1): GAGVSQTPSNKVTEKGKYVELRCDPISGHTALYWYRQSLGQGPEFLIYFQGTGAADDSGLPNDRFFAVRPEGSVSTLKIQRTERGDSAVYLCASSLWPGRVAFFGQGTRLTVV.

The chain has TRBV28 and TRBJ1-2; no firm D call. Trimming took off 5 bases at V and 3 bases at J, with 16 bases between the two ends. Germline V gene lookup returns CDR1 MDHEN and CDR2 SYDVKM. This CDR3 comprises 15 residues. The CDR3 is CASSTTLLRYYGYTF. CDR3 sequence (DNA): TGTGCCAGCAGTACAACTCTACTGAGGTACTATGGCTACACCTTC.

The V gene is TRBV30, the J gene TRBJ2-7, with D perhaps matching TRBD2 (5 bases). The germline V and J ends were trimmed by 0 bases and 2 bases, with 5 bases remaining between them. CDR3 length equals 12 residues. Germline assignment: CDR1 GTSNPN and CDR2 SVGIG (reference sequence). The CDR3 region is CAWSVGAYEQYF. The CDR3 region has the DNA TGTGCCTGGAGTGTCGGGGCCTACGAGCAGTACTTC.

This chain connects TRBV11-3 to TRBJ2-7; 9 bases map to TRBD2. V was clipped by 3 bases and J by 3 bases; unmatched bases: 15. CDR1 and CDR2 (germline): SGHNT, YENEEA. The length of the CDR3 is 18 residues. The CDR3 here is CASSLMGTSLSHNYEQYF. CDR3 nucleotides: TGTGCCAGCAGCTTGATGGGGACTAGCTTGTCTCATAACTACGAGCAGTACTTC.

This clone was counted only a few times. J is TRBJ2-6 and V is TRBV5-4, with D hard to call. This CDR3 has 14 residues. V shed 4 bases and J shed 0 bases, with 5 bases lying between them. Germline V gene lookup returns CDR1 SGHNT and CDR2 YYREEE (reference sequence). CDR3 in DNA: TGTGCCAGCAGCAGCAACTCTGGGGCCAACGTCCTGACTTTC. As protein: CASSSNSGANVLTF.

The chain recombines TRBV9 with TRBJ2-6, with TRBD1 matching over 11 bases. The J segment lost 1 base and the V segment lost 4 bases, leaving 10 bases of the junction unmatched. The CDR3 runs 19 residues. Germline values: CDR1 SGDLS, CDR2 YYNGEE. The CDR3 sequence: CASSPWWGQGGSGANVLTF. The CDR3 DNA reads TGTGCCAGCAGCCCATGGTGGGGACAGGGGGGATCTGGGGCCAACGTCCTGACTTTC.

This chain links TRBV6-6 with TRBJ2-1; TRBD1 is a possible D gene (6 bases). The germline V and J ends were trimmed by 3 bases and 2 bases, with 11 bases remaining between them. The CDR3 extends over 15 amino acids. Germline CDR1 MNHNY, CDR2 SVGAGI (reference sequence). CDR3 DNA: TGTGCCAGCAGTTATACCCCAGGGGCCTACAATGAGCAGTTCTTC. Protein: CASSYTPGAYNEQFF.